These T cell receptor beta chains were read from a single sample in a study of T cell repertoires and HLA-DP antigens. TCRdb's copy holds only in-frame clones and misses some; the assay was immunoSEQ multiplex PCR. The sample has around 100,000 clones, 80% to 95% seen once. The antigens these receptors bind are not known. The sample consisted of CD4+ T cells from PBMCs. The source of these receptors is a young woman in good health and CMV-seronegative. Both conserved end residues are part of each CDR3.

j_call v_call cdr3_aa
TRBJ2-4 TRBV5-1 CASSRDFDIQYF
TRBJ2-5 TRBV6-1 CASTGQAAGAQYF
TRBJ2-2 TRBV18 CASSPGLNTGELFF
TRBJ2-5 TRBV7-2 CASSLAAGLQETQYF
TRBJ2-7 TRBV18 CASSPDGAYEQYF
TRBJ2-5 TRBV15 CATSRAGPGQETQYF
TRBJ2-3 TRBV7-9 CASSLGMAEGPTDTQYF
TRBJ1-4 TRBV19 CASNSRLNEKLFF
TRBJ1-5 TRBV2 CASTREAAFSNQPQHF
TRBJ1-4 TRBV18 CASSRAQGNEKLFF
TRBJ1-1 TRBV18 CASSPLGQSGREAFF
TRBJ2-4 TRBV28 CASSPGGGYAAKNIQYF
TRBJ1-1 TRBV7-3 CASSAQGNTEAFF
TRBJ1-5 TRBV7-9 CASSSPGRGSNQPQHF
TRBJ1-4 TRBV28 CASRMTGGRTANEKLFF
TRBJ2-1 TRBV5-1 CASSLIAGGAYNEQFF
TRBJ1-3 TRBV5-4 CASSLSVSGNTIYF
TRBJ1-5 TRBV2 CASSVYAGNQPQHF
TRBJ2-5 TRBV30 CAWARLAPQETQYF
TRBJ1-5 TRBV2 CASIGDRQPQHF
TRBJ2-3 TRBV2 CASRITGEPTDTQYF
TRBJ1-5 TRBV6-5 CASRKTGDRDQPQHF
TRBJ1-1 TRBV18 CASSPSGGTEAFF
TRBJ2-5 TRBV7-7 CASSLVGKAGTQYF
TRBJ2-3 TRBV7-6 CASSSLGSTDTQYF
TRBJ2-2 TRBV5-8 CASSRDRGHTGELFF
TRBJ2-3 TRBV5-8 CASSISSGVTDTQYF
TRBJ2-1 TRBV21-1 CASSSYTSGRPNEQFF
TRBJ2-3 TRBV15 CATSSGDSRRTDTQYF
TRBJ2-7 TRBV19 CASSISGQGPYEQYF
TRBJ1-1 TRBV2 CASEVSGTNVEAFF
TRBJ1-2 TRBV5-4 CASSLGGRRFGDGYTF
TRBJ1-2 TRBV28 CASSLGTQEWNYGYTF
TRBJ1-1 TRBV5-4 CASSPGQVNTEAFF
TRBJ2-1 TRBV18 CASSPPTGDFSYNEQFF
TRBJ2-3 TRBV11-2 CASSPAQTSTDTQYF
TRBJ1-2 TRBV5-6 CASSWKGVDYGYTF
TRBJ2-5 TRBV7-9 CASSLQGFQETQYF
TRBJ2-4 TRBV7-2 CASSLRSAKNIQYF
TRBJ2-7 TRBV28 CASSPGGLPNYEQYF
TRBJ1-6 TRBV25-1 CASSGQPNNSPLHF
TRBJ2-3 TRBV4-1 CASSSGITSTDTQYF
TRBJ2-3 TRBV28 CASRRALQATDTQYF
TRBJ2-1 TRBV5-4 CASSAGTSDYNEQFF
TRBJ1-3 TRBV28 CASSFDGTSGNTIYF